These 10 T cell receptor beta chains were sequenced from one sample in a study of sequential checkpoint blockade in melanoma. Assay: immunoSEQ multiplex PCR; the TCRdb copy retains only in-frame clones and omits some. The repertoire holds fewer than 35,000 clones, with roughly 80% as singletons. Stated treatment: randomized to nivolumab then ipilimumab (arm A) or the reverse (arm B). The material sequenced was CD8+ T cells sorted from blood (inferred from file names), taken from a patient given nivolumab and ipilimumab in sequence. These receptors were obtained from a human donor with melanoma.

This sequence joins TRBV27 and TRBJ2-7, with TRBD1 matching over 10 bases. The trim removed 5 bases at V and 6 bases at J, leaving 4 bases unmatched. Germline-derived CDR1 and CDR2 are MNHEY and SMNVEV (reference sequence). There are 13 residues in the CDR3. The CDR3 loop is CASSLGQGLEQYF. The CDR3, as DNA: TGTGCCAGCAGTCTGGGACAGGGGCTCGAGCAGTACTTC.

The chain links TRBV9 to TRBJ2-1; 16 nucleotides align to TRBD2. The V segment lost 3 bases and the J segment 0 bases; nucleotides outside the gene matches: 9. The CDR3 sequence is 20 residues long. Germline CDR1 SGDLS, CDR2 YYNGEE. The CDR3 bases are TGTGCCAGCAGCGGGCCCTCCGGGACTAGCGGGAGGGTCTCCTACAATGAGCAGTTCTTC. This encodes CASSGPSGTSGRVSYNEQFF.

The V and J genes are TRBV7-9 and TRBJ1-2; D gene unclear. V was cut by 1 base and J by 0 bases, with 6 bases left in between. This CDR3 is built from 14 residues. Germline lookup yields CDR1 SEHNR and CDR2 FQNEAQ (reference sequence). The CDR3 here is CASSLVASNYGYTF. Here the CDR3 DNA reads TGTGCCAGCAGCTTAGTAGCATCTAACTATGGCTACACCTTC.

The chain carries TRBV15 and TRBJ2-7; D may be TRBD2 (6 bases). CDR3 length: 15 amino acids. The V gene's germline CDR1 is LNHNV and CDR2 YYDKDF (reference sequence). The ends were cut back, 0 bases at V and 1 base at J, with 10 bases in the middle. In nucleotides, the CDR3 is TGTGCCACCAGCAGAGATCTGGGGGGTTCCTACGAGCAGTACTTC. Protein: CATSRDLGGSYEQYF. The full variable domain, rest sourced from reference TRBV15 and TRBJ2-7, is DAMVIQNPRYQVTQFGKPVTLSCSQTLNHNVMYWYQQKSSQAPKLLFHYYDKDFNNEADTPDNFQSRRPNTSFCFLDIRSPGLGDTAMYLCATSRDLGGSYEQYFGPGTRLTVT.

V and J are TRBV6-6 and TRBJ1-2; D not resolved. The CDR3 consists of 12 residues. Trimming stripped 8 bases from V and 8 bases from J, with 15 bases between. The germline V gene has CDR1 MNHNY and CDR2 SVGAGI (reference sequence). This chain's CDR3 is CASRSEGGGYTF. CDR3 bases: TGTGCCAGCCGCTCGGAGGGAGGAGGCTACACCTTC.

The genes are TRBV2 and TRBJ2-2, with D perhaps TRBD2 (5 bases). In germline, CDR1 is SNHLY, CDR2 FYNNEI. This CDR3 spans 17 amino acids. V was clipped by 2 bases and J by 1 base, with 14 bases between them. CDR3 nucleotide sequence: TGTGCCAGCAGTGAACTTGGGCCACTAGTGAACACCGGGGAGCTGTTTTTT. This codes for CASSELGPLVNTGELFF.

This chain links TRBV7-3 with TRBJ2-5; TRBD2 matches at 8 bases. V lost 6 bases to trimming and J lost 4 bases; unmatched junction nucleotides: 7. CDR1 is SGHTA and CDR2 is FQGTGA in the germline V gene. This CDR3 comprises 14 residues. The CDR3 DNA sequence: TGTGCCAGCAGTTACGGGGGGGCTCGAGAGACCCAGTACTTC. Residues: CASSYGGARETQYF. Full variable domain (outside the CDR3, taken from reference TRBV7-3 and TRBJ2-5): GAGVSQTPSNKVTEKGKYVELRCDPISGHTALYWYRQSLGQGPEFLIYFQGTGAADDSGLPNDRFFAVRPEGSVSTLKIQRTERGDSAVYLCASSYGGARETQYFGPGTRLLVL.

This clone was picked up a small number of times. The genes are TRBV5-1 and TRBJ1-2; 10 bases map to TRBD1. The junction had 6 bases not matched to a gene; V was cut back by 3 bases and J by 4 bases. CDR1 is SGHRS and CDR2 is YFSETQ in the germline V gene. The length of the CDR3 is 15 residues. The CDR3 spells CASSSERTGGYGYTF. CDR3 bases: TGCGCCAGCAGCTCCGAAAGGACAGGGGGCTATGGCTACACCTTC.

This clone was detected only once. The chain combines TRBV6-5 with TRBJ2-1, with D perhaps TRBD1 (5 bases). Germline V gene data show CDR1 as MNHEY and CDR2 as SVGAGI. Trimming cost V 0 bases and J 2 bases, with 11 bases left between them. This CDR3 contains 16 residues. Here the CDR3 DNA reads TGTGCCAGCAGTTACTCGACCAGGGCACCCTACAATGAGCAGTTCTTC. Translating it yields CASSYSTRAPYNEQFF.

The CDR3 region has the DNA TGTGCCAGCAGTACCAGAATAATACAGGGGGAGGTCGAAAAACTGTTTTTT. Its protein product is CASSTRIIQGEVEKLFF. The rearrangement uses TRBV28 and TRBJ1-4, with 8 positions matching TRBD1. CDR1 is MDHEN, CDR2 SYDVKM, per germline. This CDR3 region has 17 residues. The trim removed 5 bases at V and 8 bases at J, leaving 16 bases unmatched.